This T cell receptor beta chain was sequenced in a study of cytomegalovirus exposure and HLA in healthy donors (dated 2017 in TCRdb). Background for the entire study: An earlier analysis of 587 of the donors reported around 280 Gb of sequence data and roughly 120 million unique TCR beta sequences obtained from approximately 180 million T cells. Every discovery cohort repertoire had been produced on one sequencing platform. Typing coverage differed by locus: A, B, C, DRB1 and DQB1 were typed in roughly 629-640 donors, DQA1 in approximately 520, DPA1 in around 610, and DPB1 in around 490. Donor age, sex, ethnicity and CMV serostatus were compiled alongside the repertoire data. Among the roughly 400 genotyped donors, roughly 80% belonged to the genetic ancestry cluster associated with self-reported Caucasian donors. Rather than using new phenotypic data, the later analysis identified candidate immune exposures from TCR beta sequences and from how often those sequences occurred across donors. Among around 400 genotyped donors of the cohort, an average of roughly 230,000 unique TCR beta nucleotide sequences was sequenced per donor, of which roughly 17% were non-productive. About 320 gigabases of sequencing data and around 87 million unique TCR sequences were included in an early release covering 550 to 650 HLA-typed donors. HLA typing included class I and class II loci at four-digit resolution. Genome-wide SNP genotypes for about 60% of the roughly 700 donors were used in a later genetic analysis, which treated that subset as a discovery cohort. An earlier analysis of nearly 600 of the donors applied high-throughput TCR beta sequencing to assess whether each TCR beta V gene segment acted as functional or pseudogenic. High-throughput TCR immunosequencing, statistical association of individual TCRs with disease status, and machine learning were combined to predict cytomegalovirus infection status. In addition to the first cohort of 666 subjects, a separate validation cohort of approximately 130 different subjects was used. Because of strong linkage in the cohort, roughly five DR-DQ haplotypes were treated as single units for association and clustering. The study profiled the T cell repertoires of hundreds of subjects by immunosequencing and related them to cytomegalovirus serostatus. A later analysis re-examined previously published TCR beta repertoires from 500 to 700 donors and added high-resolution HLA genotyping to investigate patterns of TCR occurrence. The aim of the study was to test whether cataloging public T cell receptors could identify signatures of past pathogen exposure.

Concerning this clone: Its binding antigen is unknown.

The investigation overall reported the following: A later genetic analysis reported fewer N-insertions in productive TCRs among donors in an Asian-associated ancestry cluster than the roughly 620-donor mean. In a later analysis, TCR association rates were found to vary across HLA loci, with the most associated TCRs seen for DRB1 alleles and the fewest for HLA-C alleles. Because counts were too low, under 20 rarely observed V segments, including chromosome 9 orphons, were left out of the earlier analysis of 587 of the donors. When HLA alleles, especially DR and DQ, strongly co-occurred, attributing TCR associations to individual alleles was difficult. HLA typing was unavailable for some donors at each locus, so association tests used only the typed subset. In a later analysis, HLA-associated TCR beta chains were found to be more clonally expanded and to have lower generation probabilities than equally common non-associated chains. A few of the identified cytomegalovirus-associated TCR beta chains were confirmed in vitro to be specific for cytomegalovirus antigens. Linkage disequilibrium might explain the correlated functional status among segregating V segments, but an unknown experimental factor could not be ruled out. The classifier was reported to diagnose cytomegalovirus status with high specificity and sensitivity in both the original cohort and the validation cohort. According to a later analysis, most CMV-associated TCR beta chains appeared to be HLA-restricted, and the HLA associations seemed to be driven largely by CMV exposure. Sequencing depth was assumed to be roughly uniform across donors in the presence/absence analyses, though that assumption may not hold. According to a later analysis, parvovirus B19, influenza, CMV and Epstein-Barr virus appeared linked to several top co-occurrence clusters. In an earlier analysis of 587 of the donors, most TCR beta V segments appeared in productive rearrangements about 87% or about 30% of the time, broadly matching IMGT annotations. In a later genetic analysis, a missense DCLRE1C variant was associated with V-gene and J-gene trimming of TCR beta chains, and the association was replicated in an independent cohort. Only TCR beta chains were sequenced in this cohort, and the absence of alpha or paired-chain data limited detectable features. The study listed 170 or so TCR beta chains as associated with cytomegalovirus. A group of highly shared sequence variants was considered likely to be a technical artifact of the sequencing pipeline. Most TCR sequences were seen in very few donors, while some public TCRs were found in many individuals. A further reported finding was that TCR beta sequences accurately predicted the HLA-A and HLA-B alleles for most subjects in the first cohort. The 87-base-pair reads could not distinguish some IMGT-functional V segments, including TRBV6-2 and TRBV6-3, so those segments were excluded. The authors suggested that the approach could potentially be generalized to other disease states and immunological phenotypes. In a later analysis, about 16,000 TCR beta sequences were associated with specific HLA alleles at a false discovery rate of 0.05. For the cohort, immune exposure information was limited to CMV serostatus.

In total, just over 650 healthy bone marrow donors made up the cohort. At the time of sampling, all cohort members were nominally healthy, though unrecorded immune exposures were likely present. The donor was CMV seronegative and was included in the group of 352 seronegative cohort members. Each donor provided a peripheral blood sample, and peripheral blood mononuclear cells were used for TCR beta sequencing. Genomic DNA was extracted from the blood cell samples with the Qiagen DNeasy Blood Extraction Kit. Libraries were prepared through the immunoSEQ multiplex PCR assay. For the multiplex PCR, a mixture combining 60 forward primers for TCR Vbeta segments and 13 reverse primers for TCR Jbeta segments was used. A multiplex PCR assay on genomic DNA amplified the CDR3 region of rearranged TCR beta genes. The amplified TCR beta libraries were sequenced on the Illumina HiSeq System as 87-base-pair reads. On the study's bioinformatics: Across the roughly 600 repertoires, a later analysis counted tens of millions of unique TCR beta chains, roughly 11 million of which were shared by at least two donors. Raw reads were error-corrected and collapsed into unique sequences with a nearest-neighbor algorithm that merged closely related sequences to remove PCR and sequencing errors. To assign V, D and J gene segments, CDR3 sequences were aligned to IMGT reference sequences. For a sequence to be retained, at least a six-nucleotide match to both a V gene segment and a J gene segment was required. Rearrangements were called productive when the CDR3 lacked stop codons and stayed in frame with V and J; all others were non-productive. CDR3 was defined by IMGT convention, running from the second conserved V-encoded cysteine to the conserved J-encoded phenylalanine. Sequences without an unambiguous match to a single V gene segment were excluded from the earlier analysis of 450 to 650 of the donors. In an earlier analysis of a few hundred of the donors, V segments were called functional above 56.7% productive rearrangements and were called segregating when the between-donor standard deviation exceeded 5%. To diagnose cytomegalovirus status from the catalog of TCR beta chain sequences, a statistical classification framework was built. A later analysis assigned V and J genes by comparing TCR nucleotide sequences with IMGT/GENE-DB human TR gene sequences. The TCRdist pipeline was used in a later analysis to assign CDR3 sequences and most-parsimonious VDJ recombination scenarios. In a later analysis, each TCR beta chain was defined by its CDR3 amino acid sequence together with its V-gene family, and reads without a unique V-gene family were excluded. To address suspected cross-contamination and a sequencing artifact, a later analysis removed several hundred highly shared, low-generation-probability nucleotide sequences. In a later analysis, a clonal expansion index for each public chain was calculated from normalized within-repertoire ranks of inferred template counts. A later analysis computed generation probabilities with a VDJ recombination model fitted to out-of-frame rearrangements, and checked the results against IGoR. A later analysis scored TCR-TCR, TCR-HLA and TCR-CMV co-occurrence with hypergeometric tests, applying a repertoire-size bias correction to TCR pairs. In a later analysis, false discovery rates were estimated by permuting HLA or CMV assignments 20 times. In a later analysis, co-occurring TCRs were grouped using DBSCAN, with TCRdist sequence similarity added in when clustering inside HLA-allele-positive subsets. Repertoires with fewer than 30,000 or more than 120,000 public chains, plus five repertoires with anomalous nucleotide sharing, were excluded from co-occurrence clustering. TCRdb retrieved this table from immuneACCESS and kept in-frame rearrangements only. Not all clones are present; in checked studies, unresolved V genes account for under half, and no reason is known for the remainder. V and J calls and clone size are those listed in that table; D and trimming were worked out from the DNA. The sample table gives fewer than 130,000 clones. The top ten hold 0.5% to 0.7% of the sample.

V drops 0 bases and J drops 5 bases, leaving 12 bases in between. Its CDR3 holds 14 amino acids, cysteine through phenylalanine. Only the CDR3 region is kept as DNA, spanning 42 bases read in frame from base 1. Reading the germline V gene gives CDR1 SGHRS and CDR2 YFSETQ. Specimen: PBMCs. The sequence is built from TRBV5-1 and TRBJ2-7, with the D segment identity uncertain. The source of this sequence is a man in his fifties or sixties in good health and CMV-seronegative. The sequenced DNA: TGCGCCAGCAGCTTGGCCAGTCTCGCGGACGAGCAGTACTTC. It is translated as CASSLASLADEQYF.